The following is a T cell receptor beta chain sequence with its context. Its target is unknown. This sample was taken from a study of CXCR3-negative and CXCR3-positive naive CD8 T cells. The wider study: Each library gave roughly 1.6 +/- 0.3 million of approximately 130 million TRB reads. Study findings and constraints: When CXCR3-positive naive cells were set against CXCR3-negative naive cells, the former had more hydrophobic TRB CDR3s. Naive CXCR3-positive and CXCR3-negative cells shared TRBV-TRBJ usage; memory cells diverged.

Germline V lookup: CDR1 SQVTM, CDR2 ANQGSEA. The CDR3 runs 15 residues. A CD45RO-CCR7+CD27+CD95- profile was what naive CD8+ T cells displayed. 5' RACE that incorporated UMI labels was used to prepare the TRB cDNA libraries. TCRdb reprocessed the 5' RACE reads and reports one entry per CDR3 protein, with no DNA. In all, the sample yields some 130,000 distinct CDR3 sequences. The clonotype comes from a human donor in good health. Some clones in this sample may be carry-over from other donors' samples. Input material: naive CXCR3+ CD8+ T cells from blood. The subset here: CD45RO-CCR7+CD27+CD95- naive CD8+ T cells expressing CXCR3 (TNR3+). The J gene is TRBJ2-1, the V gene TRBV29-1; TCRdb indicates TRBD2, and absent DNA this call remains unverified. The CDR3 loop is CSVVGTSGTYNEQFF.